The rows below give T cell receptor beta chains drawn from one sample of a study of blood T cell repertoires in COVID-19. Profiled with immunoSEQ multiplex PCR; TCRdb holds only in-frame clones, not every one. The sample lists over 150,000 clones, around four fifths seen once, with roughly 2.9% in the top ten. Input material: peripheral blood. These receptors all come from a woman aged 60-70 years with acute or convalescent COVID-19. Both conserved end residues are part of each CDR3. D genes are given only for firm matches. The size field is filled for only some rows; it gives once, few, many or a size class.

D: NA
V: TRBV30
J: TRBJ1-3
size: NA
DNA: TGTGCCTGGACTGGGGGCAACTCTGGAAACACCATATATTTT
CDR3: CAWTGGNSGNTIYF

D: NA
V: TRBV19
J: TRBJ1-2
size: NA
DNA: TGTGCCAGTAGTCCTCCCGGAGCACACTATGGCTACACCTTC
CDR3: CASSPPGAHYGYTF

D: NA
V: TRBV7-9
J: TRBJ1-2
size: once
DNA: TGTGCCAGCAGCCCAGGAGGAGACTATGGCTACACCTTC
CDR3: CASSPGGDYGYTF

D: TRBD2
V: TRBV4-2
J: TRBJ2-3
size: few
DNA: TGTGCCAGCAGCCAGCAACACCTAGCGGGGGGGTCCGCAGATACGCAGTATTTT
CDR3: CASSQQHLAGGSADTQYF

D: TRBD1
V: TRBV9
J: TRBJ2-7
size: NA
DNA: TGTGCCAGCAGCCCCGGGACAGGCCCTTCGTCCTACGAGCAGTACTTC
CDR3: CASSPGTGPSSYEQYF

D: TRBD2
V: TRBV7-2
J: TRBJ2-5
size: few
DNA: TGTGCCAGCAGCGAAAATAGCGGGGGGGGCCTGGAGACCCAGTACTTC
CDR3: CASSENSGGGLETQYF

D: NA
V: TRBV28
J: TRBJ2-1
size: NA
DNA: TGTGCCAGCAGCCTCCGAGAACTAGTAAGGTACAATGAGCAGTTCTTC
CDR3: CASSLRELVRYNEQFF

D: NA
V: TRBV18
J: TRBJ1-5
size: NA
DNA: TGTGCCAGCTCACCCCAGGGGAACACCGATCAGCCCCAGCATTTT
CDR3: CASSPQGNTDQPQHF

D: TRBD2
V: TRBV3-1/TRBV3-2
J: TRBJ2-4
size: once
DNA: TGTGCCAGCAGCCCTAGCGGGGGGGACGTGTCCAAAAACATTCAGTACTTC
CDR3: CASSPSGGDVSKNIQYF

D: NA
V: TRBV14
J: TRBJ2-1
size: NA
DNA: TGTGCCAGCAGCCAGATGTTTATGGGGCAGGACAATGAGCAGTTCTTC
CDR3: CASSQMFMGQDNEQFF

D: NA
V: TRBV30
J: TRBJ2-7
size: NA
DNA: TGTGCCTCATATACCGGGACAACCTACGAGCAGTACTTC
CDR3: CASYTGTTYEQYF

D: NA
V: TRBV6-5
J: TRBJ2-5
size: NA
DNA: TGTGCCAGCAGTTTAGGAGGGAATCGCGAAGAGACCCAGTACTTC
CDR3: CASSLGGNREETQYF

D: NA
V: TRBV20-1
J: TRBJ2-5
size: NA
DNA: TGCAGTGCTAGAGACCGAGAGACCCAGTACTTC
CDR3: CSARDRETQYF

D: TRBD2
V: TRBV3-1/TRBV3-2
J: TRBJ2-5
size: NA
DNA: TGTGCCAGCAGCCAAGGAGGACTAGCGGGGATACAAGAGACCCAGTACTTC
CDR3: CASSQGGLAGIQETQYF

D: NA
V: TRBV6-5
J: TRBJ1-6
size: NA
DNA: TGTGCCAGCAGTTATGGGAATGAGGGTTCACCCCTCCACTTT
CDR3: CASSYGNEGSPLHF

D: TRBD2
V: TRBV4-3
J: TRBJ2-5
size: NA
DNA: TGCGCCAGCAGCTTTAGCGGGGGGGCCGGGGAGACCCAGTACTTC
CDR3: CASSFSGGAGETQYF

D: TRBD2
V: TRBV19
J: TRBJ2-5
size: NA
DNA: TGTGCCAGTACACGGACTAGCGGGGACCAAGAGACCCAGTACTTC
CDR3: CASTRTSGDQETQYF

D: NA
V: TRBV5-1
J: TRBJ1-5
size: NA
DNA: TGCGCCAGCAGCTTGGGACCAGGGCAGCCCCAGCATTTT
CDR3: CASSLGPGQPQHF

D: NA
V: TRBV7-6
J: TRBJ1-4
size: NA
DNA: TGTGCCAGCAGCTCCCTTATCAATGAAAAACTGTTTTTT
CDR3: CASSSLINEKLFF

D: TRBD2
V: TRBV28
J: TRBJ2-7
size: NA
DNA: TGTGCCAGCAGCAGAAAGCGGGGGGGTTTCTACGAGCAGTACTTC
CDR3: CASSRKRGGFYEQYF

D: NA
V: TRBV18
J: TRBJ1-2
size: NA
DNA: TGTGCCAGCTCACCACTCGGACAGTTTAACTATGGCTACACCTTC
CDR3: CASSPLGQFNYGYTF

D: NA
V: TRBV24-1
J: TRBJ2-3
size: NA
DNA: TGTGCCACCAGTGATTTCGGGGCGGGGAGGACAGATACGCAGTATTTT
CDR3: CATSDFGAGRTDTQYF

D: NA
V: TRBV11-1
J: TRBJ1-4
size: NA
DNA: TGTGCCAGCAGCGCCCAGGGGCGGGGGAATGAAAAACTGTTTTTT
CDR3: CASSAQGRGNEKLFF

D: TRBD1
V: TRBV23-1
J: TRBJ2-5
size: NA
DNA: TGCGCCAGCAGTTTCCCCCAGGGGGAGCACCAAGAGACCCAGTACTTC
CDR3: CASSFPQGEHQETQYF

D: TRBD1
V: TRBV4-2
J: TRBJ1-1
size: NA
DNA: TGTGCCAGCAGAGGACAGGGGGCCTCTGAAGCTTTCTTT
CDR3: CASRGQGASEAFF

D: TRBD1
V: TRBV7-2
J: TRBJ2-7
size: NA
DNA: TGTGCCAGCAGCTTAGCGGGGACAGGGGCCTACGAGCAGTACTTC
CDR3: CASSLAGTGAYEQYF

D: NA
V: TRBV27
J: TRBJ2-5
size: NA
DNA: TGTGCCAGCAGTGGGGACTGGAGAGGGGAGACCCAGTACTTC
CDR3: CASSGDWRGETQYF

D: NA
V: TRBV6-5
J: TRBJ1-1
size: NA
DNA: TGTGCCAGCAGTTACACCCAGGGCGTGAACACTGAAGCTTTCTTT
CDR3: CASSYTQGVNTEAFF

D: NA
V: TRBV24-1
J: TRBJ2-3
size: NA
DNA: TGTGCCACCAGTGGTACCGGGGGGCCCAGCACAGATACGCAGTATTTT
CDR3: CATSGTGGPSTDTQYF

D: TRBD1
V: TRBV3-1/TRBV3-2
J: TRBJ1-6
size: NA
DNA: TGTGCCAGCAGCCAAGTGAGCGGGACAGGTTATTCACCCCTCCACTTT
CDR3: CASSQVSGTGYSPLHF

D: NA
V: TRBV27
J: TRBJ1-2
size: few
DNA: TGTGCCAGCAGTTTATGGGGGGAGGACTATGGCTACACCTTC
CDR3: CASSLWGEDYGYTF

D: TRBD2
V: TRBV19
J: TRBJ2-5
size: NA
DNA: TGTGCCAGTAGTACCGTACTAGCGGGGGCCCAAGAGACCCAGTACTTC
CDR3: CASSTVLAGAQETQYF

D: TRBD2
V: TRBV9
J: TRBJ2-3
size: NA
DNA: TGTGCCAGCAGCGTAGCGGGGGGGTTTATTGGCACAGATACGCAGTATTTT
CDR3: CASSVAGGFIGTDTQYF

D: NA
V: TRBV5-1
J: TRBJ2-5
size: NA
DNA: TGCGCCAGCAGCGTGTCACTAGTGCCCCAAGAGACCCAGTACTTC
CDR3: CASSVSLVPQETQYF

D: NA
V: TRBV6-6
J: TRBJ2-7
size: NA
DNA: TGTGCCAGCAACGACTGGGGCACCTCCTACGAGCAGTACTTC
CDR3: CASNDWGTSYEQYF

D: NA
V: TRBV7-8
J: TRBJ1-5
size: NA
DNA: TGTGCCAGCAGCTTAGTTCAGGCCAATCAGCCCCAGCATTTT
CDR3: CASSLVQANQPQHF

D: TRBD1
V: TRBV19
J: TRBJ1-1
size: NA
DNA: TGTGCCAGTAGTCCCCCGGGACAGTGGCAAGCTTTCTTT
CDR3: CASSPPGQWQAFF

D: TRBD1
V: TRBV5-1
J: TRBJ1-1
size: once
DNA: TGCGCCAGCAGCACTACGGGACAGGGCTCGCGCGGTACTGAAGCTTTCTTT
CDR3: CASSTTGQGSRGTEAFF

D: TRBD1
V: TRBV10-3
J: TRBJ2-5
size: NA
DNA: TGTGCCATCGGACAGGGGGTCTCGGAGACCCAGTACTTC
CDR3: CAIGQGVSETQYF

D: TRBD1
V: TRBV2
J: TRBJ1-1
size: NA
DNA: TGTGCCAGCAGTGAATTAAGTATGGCAGGGGGAAGCGGCGCTGAAGCTTTCTTT
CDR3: CASSELSMAGGSGAEAFF

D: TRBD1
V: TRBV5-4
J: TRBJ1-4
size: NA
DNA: TGTGCCAGCAGCACGACCCGGGACAGCCAAGGCAAACTGTTTTTT
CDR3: CASSTTRDSQGKLFF

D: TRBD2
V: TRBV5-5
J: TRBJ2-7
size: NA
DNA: TGTGCCAGCAGCCTCTCTAGCGGGGGTTCCTACGAGCAGTACTTC
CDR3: CASSLSSGGSYEQYF

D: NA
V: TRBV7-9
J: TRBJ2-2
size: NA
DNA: TGTGCCAGCAGTTCGGACCGGGGGACCGGGGAGCTGTTTTTT
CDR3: CASSSDRGTGELFF

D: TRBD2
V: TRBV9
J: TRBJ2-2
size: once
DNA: TGTGCCAGTTATCCCTCGGGGGGGCCGTACACCGGGGAGCTGTTTTTT
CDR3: CASYPSGGPYTGELFF

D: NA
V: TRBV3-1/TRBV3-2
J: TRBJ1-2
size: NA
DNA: TGTGCCAGCAGCCAAGAAGGCGGGCCCTATGGCTACACCTTC
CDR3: CASSQEGGPYGYTF

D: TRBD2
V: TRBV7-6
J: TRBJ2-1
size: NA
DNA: TGTGCCAGCAGCTTACTAGCGGGGGGCCAATACGTCGTGAGCTCCTACAATGAGCAGTTCTTC
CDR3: CASSLLAGGQYVVSSYNEQFF

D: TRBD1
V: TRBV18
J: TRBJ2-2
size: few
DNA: TGTGCCAGCTCACCGGGACAGGGGAACACCGGGGAGCTGTTTTTT
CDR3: CASSPGQGNTGELFF

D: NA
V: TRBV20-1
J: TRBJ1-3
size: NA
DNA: TGCAGTGCTAGTCAGGGAAACACCATATATTTT
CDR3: CSASQGNTIYF

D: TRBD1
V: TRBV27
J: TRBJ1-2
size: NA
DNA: TGTGCCAGCAGTTTGACAGGGATAGACTATGGCTACACCTTC
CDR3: CASSLTGIDYGYTF

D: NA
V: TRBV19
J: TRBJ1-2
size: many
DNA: TGTGCCAGTAGTATAACCCAGGGGAGTGGCTACACCTTC
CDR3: CASSITQGSGYTF

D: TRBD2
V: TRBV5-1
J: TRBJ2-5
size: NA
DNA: TGCGCCAGCAGCTTGGAGCGGGGGGAAGAGACCCAGTACTTC
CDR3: CASSLERGEETQYF

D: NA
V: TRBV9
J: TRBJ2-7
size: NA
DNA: TGTGCCAGCAGCGGACAGTACCCATCCTACGAGCAGTACTTC
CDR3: CASSGQYPSYEQYF

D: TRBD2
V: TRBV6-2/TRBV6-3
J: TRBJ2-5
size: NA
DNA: TGTGCCAGCACCCCACCCACCCCACTAGCGGGGGGCCAAGAGACCCAGTACTTC
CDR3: CASTPPTPLAGGQETQYF

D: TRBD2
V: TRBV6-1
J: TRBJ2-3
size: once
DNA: TGTGCCAGCAGTGAAGCCGGGGTAGCGGGGGGTGCAGATACGCAGTATTTT
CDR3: CASSEAGVAGGADTQYF

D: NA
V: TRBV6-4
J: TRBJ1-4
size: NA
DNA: TGTGCCAGCCCCGACGGGGTAGAAGAAAAACTGTTTTTT
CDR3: CASPDGVEEKLFF

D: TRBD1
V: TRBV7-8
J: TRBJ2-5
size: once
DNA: TGTGCCAGCAGCTTCCGGGACAGGGGAGGAGAGACCCAGTACTTC
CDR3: CASSFRDRGGETQYF

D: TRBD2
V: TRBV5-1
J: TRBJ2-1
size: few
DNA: TGCGCCAGCAGCTTGGGCGGGACTAGCGGGGTCGATGAGCAGTTCTTC
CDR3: CASSLGGTSGVDEQFF

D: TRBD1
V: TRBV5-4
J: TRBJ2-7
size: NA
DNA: TGTGCCAGCAGCTTCTTAGGACAGGGTAACTACGAGCAGTACTTC
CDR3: CASSFLGQGNYEQYF

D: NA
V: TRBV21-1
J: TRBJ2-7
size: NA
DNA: TGTGCCAGCAGCAAACCCCAGGGAGAGCAGTACTTC
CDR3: CASSKPQGEQYF

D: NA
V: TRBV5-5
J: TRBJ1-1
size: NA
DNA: TGTGCCAGCAGCTTGGCTCTCAACACCAACACTGAAGCTTTCTTT
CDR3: CASSLALNTNTEAFF